This T cell receptor beta chain comes out of a study of T-cell reconstitution after alpha-beta-depleted transplantation in children. Study outcomes and limitations: Expanded graft clones numbering several hundred reportedly gave rise to alpha-beta T cells about two months after transplant. Counts and diversity of T cells one year after transplant came mostly from newly produced T cells.

Turning to this clonotype: Its cognate antigen is unknown.

Library preparation (for TCRbeta) was performed with unique molecular identifiers. TCRdb called the PCR reads again in MiXCR, with one record for every CDR3 protein. The sample lists some 120,000 distinct CDR3 sequences, approximately 8.7% seen once, with less than 25% in the top ten. V shed 6 bases, J shed 4 bases, and the junction held 7 bases outside the gene matches. Per the germline V gene, CDR1 is SGHRS and CDR2 is YFSETQ. The CDR3 has 16 residues. The sample was PBMCs, mostly from graft donor cells, taken 180 days after TCRalphabeta/CD19-depleted stem cell transplant. The chain is built from TRBV5-1 and TRBJ2-1; TRBD2 matches at 13 bases. The sequence was collected from a girl under two years old who had a stem cell transplant for combined immunodeficiency, so the T cells may come from the graft donor. CDR3 sequence: CASTLPGLAGYNEQFF. CDR3 nucleotides: TGCGCCAGCACCCTACCGGGACTAGCGGGATACAATGAGCAGTTCTTC.